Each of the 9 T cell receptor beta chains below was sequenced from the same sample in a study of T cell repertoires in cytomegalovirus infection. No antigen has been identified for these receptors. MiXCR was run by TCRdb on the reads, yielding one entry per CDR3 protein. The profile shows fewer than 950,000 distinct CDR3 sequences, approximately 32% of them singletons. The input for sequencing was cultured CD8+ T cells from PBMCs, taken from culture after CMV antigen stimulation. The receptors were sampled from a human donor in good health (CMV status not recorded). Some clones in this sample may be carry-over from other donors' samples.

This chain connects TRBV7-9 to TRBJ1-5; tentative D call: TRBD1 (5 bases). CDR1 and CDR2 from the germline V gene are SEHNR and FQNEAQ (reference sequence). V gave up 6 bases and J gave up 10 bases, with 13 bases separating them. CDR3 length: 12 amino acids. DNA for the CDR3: TGTGCCAGCAGTTTGGGACGAACTCCCCAGCATTTT. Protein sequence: CASSLGRTPQHF.

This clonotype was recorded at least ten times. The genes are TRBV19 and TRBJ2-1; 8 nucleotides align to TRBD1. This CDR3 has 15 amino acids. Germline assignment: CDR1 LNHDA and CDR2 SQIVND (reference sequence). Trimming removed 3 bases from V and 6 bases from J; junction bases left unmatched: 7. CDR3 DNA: TGTGCCAGTAGTATCGGTCAGGGGGCGATCAATGAGCAGTTCTTC. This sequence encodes CASSIGQGAINEQFF.

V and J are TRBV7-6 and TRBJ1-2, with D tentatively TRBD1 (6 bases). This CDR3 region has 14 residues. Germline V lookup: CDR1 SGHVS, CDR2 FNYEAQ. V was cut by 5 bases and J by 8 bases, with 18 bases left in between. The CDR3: CASSPLNDRIGYTF. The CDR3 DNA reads TGTGCCAGCAGCCCCCTTAACGACAGGATCGGCTACACCTTC.

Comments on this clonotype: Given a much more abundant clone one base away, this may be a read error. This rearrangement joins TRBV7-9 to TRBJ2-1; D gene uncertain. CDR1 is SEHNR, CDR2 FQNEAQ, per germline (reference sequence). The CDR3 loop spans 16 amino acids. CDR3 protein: CVSSASRTEYYNEQFF. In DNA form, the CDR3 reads TGTGTCAGCAGCGCCTCGCGGACGGAATACTACAATGAGCAGTTCTTC.

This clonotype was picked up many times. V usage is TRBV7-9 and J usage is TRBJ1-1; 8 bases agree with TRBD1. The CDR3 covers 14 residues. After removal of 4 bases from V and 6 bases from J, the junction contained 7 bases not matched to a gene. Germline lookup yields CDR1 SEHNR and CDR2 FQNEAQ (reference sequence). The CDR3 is CASSSQGALSEAFF. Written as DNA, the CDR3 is TGTGCCAGCAGCTCGCAGGGGGCTCTTTCTGAAGCTTTCTTT.

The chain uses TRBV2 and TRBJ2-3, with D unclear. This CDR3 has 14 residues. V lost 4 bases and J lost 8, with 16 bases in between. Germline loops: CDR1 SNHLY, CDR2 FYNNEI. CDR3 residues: CASSGVRLEGTQYF. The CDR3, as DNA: TGTGCCAGCAGTGGGGTCAGGTTGGAAGGTACGCAGTATTTT.

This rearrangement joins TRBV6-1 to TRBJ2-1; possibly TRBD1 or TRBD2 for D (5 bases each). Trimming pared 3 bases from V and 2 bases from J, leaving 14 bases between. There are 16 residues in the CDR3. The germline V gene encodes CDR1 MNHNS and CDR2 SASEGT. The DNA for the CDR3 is TGTGCCAGCAGTGACGGAGAACCGGGACCCTACAATGAGCAGTTCTTC. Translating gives CASSDGEPGPYNEQFF.

CDR3 region: CASSSSVGVAKNIQYF. The CDR3 nucleotides read TGCGCCAGCAGTTCCTCGGTTGGGGTAGCCAAAAACATTCAGTACTTC. V usage is TRBV10-2 and J usage is TRBJ2-4; no reliable D call. Germline CDR1 WSHSY, CDR2 SAAADI. The CDR3 covers 16 residues. The V gene lost 5 bases and the J gene lost 0 bases, with 14 bases spanning the gap.

The CDR3 DNA follows: TGTGCCAGTAGTGTGGACAGGGAAATTAGACGATTGTTCTTC. This translates into CASSVDREIRRLFF. The chain recombines TRBV19 with TRBJ2-1, with 8 bases fitting TRBD1. Germline V CDR1 and CDR2: LNHDA, SQIVND (reference sequence). V was pared by 5 bases and J by 15 bases, with 15 bases of the junction left unmatched. CDR3 size: 14 residues.